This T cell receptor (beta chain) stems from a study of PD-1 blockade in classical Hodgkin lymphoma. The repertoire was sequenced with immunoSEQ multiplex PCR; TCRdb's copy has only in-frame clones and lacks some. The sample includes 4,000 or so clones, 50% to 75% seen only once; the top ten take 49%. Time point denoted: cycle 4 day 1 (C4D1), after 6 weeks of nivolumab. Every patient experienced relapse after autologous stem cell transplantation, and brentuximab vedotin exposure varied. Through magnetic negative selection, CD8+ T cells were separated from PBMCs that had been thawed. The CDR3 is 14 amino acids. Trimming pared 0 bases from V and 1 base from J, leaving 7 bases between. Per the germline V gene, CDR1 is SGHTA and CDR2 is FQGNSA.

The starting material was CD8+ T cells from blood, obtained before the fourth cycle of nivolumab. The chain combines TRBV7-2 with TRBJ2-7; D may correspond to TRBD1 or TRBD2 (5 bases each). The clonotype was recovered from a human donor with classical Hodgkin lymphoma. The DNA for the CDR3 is TGTGCCAGCAGCTTAGCGGGGGTTTCCTACGAGCAGTACTTC. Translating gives CASSLAGVSYEQYF.